The clone carrying this T cell receptor beta chain was seen ten or more times. The CDR3 runs 15 residues. The source of the sample is a study of blood T cells in healthy people across ages. A J-beta primer mix and a sample-barcoded 5' primer were used in a second PCR of roughly 7 to 12 cycles. Paired-end reads containing CDR3 totaled no fewer than 2.5 million for each sample. Each CDR3 protein is one row after TCRdb ran MiXCR on the 5' RACE reads. This table has roughly 1.5 million distinct CDR3 sequences, roughly 43% appearing once. The chain joins TRBV21-1 to TRBJ2-3; TRBD1, as called in the table, went unchecked against the DNA. TRBV21-1 is annotated as a pseudogene. This clonotype originated in a young woman in good health. Sequencing input: blood. DNA for the CDR3: TGTGCCAGCACGATGGGACAGGGGGACACAGATACGCAGTATTTT. The encoded protein is CASTMGQGDTDTQYF.